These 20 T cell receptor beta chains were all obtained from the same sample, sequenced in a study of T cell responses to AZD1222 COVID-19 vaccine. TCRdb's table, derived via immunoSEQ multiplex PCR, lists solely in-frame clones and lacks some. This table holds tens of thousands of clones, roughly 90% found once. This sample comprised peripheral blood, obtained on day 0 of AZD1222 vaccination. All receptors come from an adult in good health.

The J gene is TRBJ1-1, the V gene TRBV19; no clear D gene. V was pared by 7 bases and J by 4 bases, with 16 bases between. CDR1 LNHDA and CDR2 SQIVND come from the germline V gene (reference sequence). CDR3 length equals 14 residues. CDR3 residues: CASTLQGSVTEAFF. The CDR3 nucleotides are TGTGCCAGTACCCTACAAGGATCCGTCACTGAAGCTTTCTTT.

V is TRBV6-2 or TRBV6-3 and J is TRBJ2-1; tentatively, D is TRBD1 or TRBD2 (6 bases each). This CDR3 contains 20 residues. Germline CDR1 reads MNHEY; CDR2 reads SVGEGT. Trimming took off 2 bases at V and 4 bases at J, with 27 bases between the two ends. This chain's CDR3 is CASSYGSLKERWGAYNEQFF. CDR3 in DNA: TGTGCCAGCAGTTACGGGTCGTTAAAAGAAAGGTGGGGGGCTTACAATGAGCAGTTCTTC.

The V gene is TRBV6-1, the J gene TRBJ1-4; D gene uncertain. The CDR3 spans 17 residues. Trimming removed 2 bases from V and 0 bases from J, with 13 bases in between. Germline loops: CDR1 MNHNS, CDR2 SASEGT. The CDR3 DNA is TGTGCCAGCAGTGAATCTCATGGGGTTGCAACTAATGAAAAACTGTTTTTT. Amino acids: CASSESHGVATNEKLFF.

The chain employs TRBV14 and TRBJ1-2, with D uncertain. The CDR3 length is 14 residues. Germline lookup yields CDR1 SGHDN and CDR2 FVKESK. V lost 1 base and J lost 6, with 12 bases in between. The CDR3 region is CASSQVRGFDGYTF. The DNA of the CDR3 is TGTGCCAGCAGCCAAGTTCGGGGATTTGATGGCTACACCTTC. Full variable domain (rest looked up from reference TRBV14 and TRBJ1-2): EAGVTQFPSHSVIEKGQTVTLRCDPISGHDNLYWYRRVMGKEIKFLLHFVKESKQDESGMPNNRFLAERTGGTYSTLKVQPAELEDSGVYFCASSQVRGFDGYTFGSGTRLTVV.

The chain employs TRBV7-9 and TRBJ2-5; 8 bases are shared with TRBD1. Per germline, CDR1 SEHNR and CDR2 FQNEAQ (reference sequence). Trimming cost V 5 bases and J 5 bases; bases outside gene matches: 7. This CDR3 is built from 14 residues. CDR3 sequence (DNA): TGTGCCAGCAGCCGCGGACAGGGAAGGGAGACCCAGTACTTC. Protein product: CASSRGQGRETQYF.

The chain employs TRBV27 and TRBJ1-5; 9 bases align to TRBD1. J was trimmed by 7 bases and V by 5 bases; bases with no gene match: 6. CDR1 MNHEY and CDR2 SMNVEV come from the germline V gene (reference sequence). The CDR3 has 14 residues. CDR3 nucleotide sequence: TGTGCCAGCAGTCGGGGACAGGGTGGGCAGCCCCAGCATTTT. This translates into CASSRGQGGQPQHF.

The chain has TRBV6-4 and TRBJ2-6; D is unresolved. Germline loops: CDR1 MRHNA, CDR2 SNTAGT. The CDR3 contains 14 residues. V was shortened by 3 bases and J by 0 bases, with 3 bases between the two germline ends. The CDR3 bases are TGTGCCAGCAGTGAGATCTCTGGGGCCAACGTCCTGACTTTC. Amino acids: CASSEISGANVLTF.

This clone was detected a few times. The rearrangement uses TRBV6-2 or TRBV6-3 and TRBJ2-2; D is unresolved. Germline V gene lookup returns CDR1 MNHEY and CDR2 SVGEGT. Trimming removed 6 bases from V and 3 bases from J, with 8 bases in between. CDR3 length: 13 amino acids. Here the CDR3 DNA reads TGTGCCAGCAGCCGTACTGACACCGGGGAGCTGTTTTTT. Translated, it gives CASSRTDTGELFF.

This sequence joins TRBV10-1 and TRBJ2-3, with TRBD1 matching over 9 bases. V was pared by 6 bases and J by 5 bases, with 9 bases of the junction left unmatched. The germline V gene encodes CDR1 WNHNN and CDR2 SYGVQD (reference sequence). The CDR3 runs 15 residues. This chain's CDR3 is CASSERTGEVDTQYF. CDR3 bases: TGCGCCAGCAGCGAAAGGACAGGGGAAGTAGATACGCAGTATTTT.

The CDR3 here is CASRTRPLNTEAFF. In nucleotides, the CDR3 is TGTGCCAGCAGAACCAGGCCCTTGAACACTGAAGCTTTCTTT. This chain uses TRBV28 with TRBJ1-1; D is undetermined. V shed 6 bases and J shed 0 bases, with 11 bases lying between them. The CDR3 loop spans 14 amino acids. Germline V gene sequence: CDR1 MDHEN, CDR2 SYDVKM.

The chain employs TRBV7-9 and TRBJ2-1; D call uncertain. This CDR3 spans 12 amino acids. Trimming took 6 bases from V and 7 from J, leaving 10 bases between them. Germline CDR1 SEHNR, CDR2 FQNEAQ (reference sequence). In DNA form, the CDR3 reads TGTGCCAGCAGACCACTTCTGAATGAGCAGTTCTTC. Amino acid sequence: CASRPLLNEQFF.

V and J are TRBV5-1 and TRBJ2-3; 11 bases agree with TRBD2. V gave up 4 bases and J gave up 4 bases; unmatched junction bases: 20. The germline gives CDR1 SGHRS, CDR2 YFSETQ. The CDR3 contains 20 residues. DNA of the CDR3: TGCGCCAGCAGCCACGGTAGGGGACTAGCGGTTAATTTAGCTCCAGATACGCAGTATTTT. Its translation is CASSHGRGLAVNLAPDTQYF.

CDR3 DNA: TGCGCCAGCAGCAGGATAGCGGAGACCGGGGAGCTGTTTTTT. Residues: CASSRIAETGELFF. The V and J genes are TRBV5-1 and TRBJ2-2; perhaps TRBD2 as D (6 bases). Trimming left V 4 bases short and J 5 bases short, with 12 bases between. The CDR3 has 14 amino acids. From germline, CDR1 is SGHRS and CDR2 YFSETQ.

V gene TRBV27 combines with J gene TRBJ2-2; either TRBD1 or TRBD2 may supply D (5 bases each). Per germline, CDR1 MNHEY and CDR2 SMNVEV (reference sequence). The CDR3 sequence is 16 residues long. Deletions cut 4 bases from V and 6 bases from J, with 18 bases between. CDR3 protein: CASSSPGHGGSGELFF. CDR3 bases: TGTGCCAGCAGTTCCCCGGGGCACGGTGGGTCCGGGGAGCTGTTTTTT.

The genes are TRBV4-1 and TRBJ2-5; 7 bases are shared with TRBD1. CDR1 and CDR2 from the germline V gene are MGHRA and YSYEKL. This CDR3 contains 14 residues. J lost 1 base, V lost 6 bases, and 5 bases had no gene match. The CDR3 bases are TGCGCCAGCAGGCAGACAGGGACCCAAGAGACCCAGTACTTC. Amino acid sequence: CASRQTGTQETQYF.

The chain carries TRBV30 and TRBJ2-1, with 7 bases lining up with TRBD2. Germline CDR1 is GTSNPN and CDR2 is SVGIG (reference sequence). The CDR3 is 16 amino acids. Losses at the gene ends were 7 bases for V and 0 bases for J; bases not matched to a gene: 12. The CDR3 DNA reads TGTGCCTCAACCCGTCGGGGGGAGAGCTCCTACAATGAGCAGTTCTTC. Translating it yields CASTRRGESSYNEQFF.

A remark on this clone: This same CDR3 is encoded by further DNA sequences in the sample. CDR3 residues: CASSLDRDYGYTF. CDR3 nucleotide sequence: TGTGCCAGCAGTTTGGACAGAGACTATGGCTACACCTTC. The chain uses TRBV7-2 and TRBJ1-2, with D perhaps TRBD1 (6 bases). There are 13 residues in the CDR3. Germline lookup yields CDR1 SGHTA and CDR2 FQGNSA. Trimming left V 6 bases short and J 3 bases short, with 11 bases between.

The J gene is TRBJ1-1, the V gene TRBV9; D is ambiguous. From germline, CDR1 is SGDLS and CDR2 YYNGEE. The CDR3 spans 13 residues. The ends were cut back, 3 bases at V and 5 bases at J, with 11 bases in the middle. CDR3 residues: CASSAKGGTEAFF. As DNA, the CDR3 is TGTGCCAGCAGCGCTAAAGGAGGTACTGAAGCTTTCTTT.

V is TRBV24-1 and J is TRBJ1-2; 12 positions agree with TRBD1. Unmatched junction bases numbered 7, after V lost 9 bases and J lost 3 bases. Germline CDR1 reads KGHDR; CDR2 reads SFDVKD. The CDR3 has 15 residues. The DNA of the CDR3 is TGTGCCACCGGGACAGGGGGCGCGGAGGACTATGGCTACACCTTC. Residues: CATGTGGAEDYGYTF.

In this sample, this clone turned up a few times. CDR3 in amino acids: CATSDLTSEAETQYF. CDR3 nucleotide sequence: TGTGCCACCAGTGATTTGACCTCGGAGGCGGAGACCCAGTACTTC. V gene TRBV24-1 combines with J gene TRBJ2-5; D possibly corresponds to TRBD2 (5 bases). Per germline, CDR1 KGHDR and CDR2 SFDVKD. Trimming took 0 bases from V and 5 from J, leaving 12 bases between them. The CDR3 totals 15 residues.